These 7 T cell receptor beta chains originate from one sample sequenced in a study of T cell repertoires in cytomegalovirus infection. These receptors' targets are unknown. TCRdb reprocessed the reads with MiXCR, giving one entry per CDR3 protein. The table shows approximately 300,000 distinct CDR3 sequences, with about 28% occurring only once. Here the sequenced sample was cultured PBMCs, taken from culture after CMV antigen stimulation. The receptors were gathered from a human donor in good health (CMV status not recorded). Some clones in this sample may be carry-over from other donors' samples.

Ten or more counts support this clonotype. The chain carries TRBV7-2 and TRBJ2-2; D call uncertain. The CDR3 is 15 amino acids. The germline V and J ends were trimmed by 1 base and 1 base, with 7 bases remaining between them. The germline CDR1 and CDR2 sequences are SGHTA and FQGNSA. The CDR3 spells CASSLDNLNTGELFF. The CDR3 DNA reads as TGTGCCAGCAGCTTAGATAATCTGAACACCGGGGAGCTGTTTTTT. The whole variable domain, filled in from reference TRBV7-2 and TRBJ2-2, reads GAGVSQSPSNKVTEKGKDVELRCDPISGHTALYWYRQSLGQGLEFLIYFQGNSAPDKSGLPSDRFSAERTGGSVSTLTIQRTQQEDSAVYLCASSLDNLNTGELFFGEGSRLTVL.

The rearrangement uses TRBV7-9 and TRBJ1-1; 7 bases line up with TRBD1. V dropped 1 base and J dropped 5; count of bases not matched to a gene: 7. Looked up from germline, CDR1 is SEHNR and CDR2 is FQNEAQ (reference sequence). The CDR3 is made up of 15 amino acids. CDR3 residues: CASSLEGAGLTEAFF. The CDR3 DNA sequence: TGTGCCAGCAGCTTAGAGGGGGCGGGGTTGACTGAAGCTTTCTTT.

In its sample, this clonotype was seen a few times. The chain employs TRBV11-2 and TRBJ1-4; 7 positions agree with TRBD1. Germline CDR1 and CDR2: SGHAT and FQNNGV. The ends lost 5 bases at V and 5 bases at J; junction bases unmatched: 5. CDR3 length equals 14 residues. The CDR3 coding sequence is TGTGCCAGCAGCCGGGGACAGATGAATGAAAAACTGTTTTTT. This sequence encodes CASSRGQMNEKLFF.

This clonotype was seen only a few times. V usage is TRBV7-2 and J usage is TRBJ1-1, with 12 bases that match TRBD1. Per the germline V gene, CDR1 is SGHTA and CDR2 is FQGNSA. The CDR3 covers 16 residues. J lost 5 bases, V lost 5 bases, and 9 bases had no gene match. The CDR3 DNA reads as TGTGCCAGCAGCGCACCGGGACAGGGGGCAGGAACTGAAGCTTTCTTT. Protein product: CASSAPGQGAGTEAFF.

J is TRBJ2-7 and V is TRBV7-2, with TRBD2 identical over 8 bases. The CDR3 covers 14 residues. The germline V gene has CDR1 SGHTA and CDR2 FQGNSA. J was trimmed by 6 bases and V by 1 base; bases with no gene match: 5. This CDR3 reads CASSLGLASSEQYF. As DNA, the CDR3 is TGTGCCAGCAGCTTAGGACTAGCGTCTTCCGAGCAGTACTTC.

Ten or more counts support this clonotype. An end of the junction does not agree with germline; a read error may underlie this. This sequence joins TRBV12-3 or TRBV12-4 and TRBJ2-7, with TRBD2 matching 8 bases. The CDR3 has 12 amino acids. In DNA, the CDR3 is TGTGCCAGCACCTTAAGCGGGGGTGTCCGGGTCTTC. This sequence encodes CASTLSGGVRVF.

This chain links TRBV19 with TRBJ1-5; possibly TRBD1 for D (5 bases). Trimming removed 0 bases at V and 6 bases at J, with 15 bases between. Germline assignment: CDR1 LNHDA and CDR2 SQIVND (reference sequence). The CDR3 extends over 16 amino acids. CDR3 protein: CASSIDLTGMTQPQHF. CDR3 bases: TGTGCCAGTAGTATAGATCTAACAGGCATGACTCAGCCCCAGCATTTT.